Reported below is one T cell receptor beta chain. As yet, its antigen is unknown. The data stem from a study of shared clonotypes between healthy human individuals. Background on the study: Two women and a few men aged 18 to 49 served as donors.

The material for each subset, its genomic DNA, was split evenly across several immunoSEQ plates. In the authors' workflow: ImmunoSEQ only sent back junction sequences with no quality scores, so filtering was done differently. This table comes from immunoSEQ multiplex PCR, and its TCRdb copy is limited to in-frame clones, with some not included. V and J calls and clone size are as listed in that table; D and trimming were resolved from the DNA. The sample holds a few million clones, 85% to 95% seen once. Study-wide results and limits: Several donors held 4.5% to 5% of naive CD4 clonotypes in common.

This CDR3 comprises 14 residues. V lost 4 bases and J lost 6, with 13 bases in between. Germline V gives CDR1 MGHDK, CDR2 SYGVNS. Input material: naive CD4+ T cells from PBMCs. Documented subset: CD45RA+ positively selected. This sequence originates from a man younger than 35 in good health. Some clones in this sample may be carry-over from other donors' samples. The genes are TRBV25-1 and TRBJ2-1, with TRBD2 as a possible D gene (6 bases). For the CDR3, the DNA is TGTGCCAGCAGTGTCCCGGGGGTCCGCAATGAGCAGTTCTTC. Translation: CASSVPGVRNEQFF.